These T cell receptor beta chains were read from a single sample in a study of T cells in Graves' hyperthyroidism and ophthalmopathy. TCRdb reprocessed the multiplex PCR reads via MiXCR and lists one record per CDR3 protein. The sample comprises 400,000 to 450,000 distinct CDR3 sequences, roughly 14% of which are singletons, and roughly 13% rests with the top ten. The sample comprised blood. The receptors stem from a man aged 18 to 30 with Graves' ophthalmopathy. Both conserved end residues are part of each CDR3. The D gene is left open where the match is weak. Where a row states a size, it is once, few, many or the class of an expanded clone; other rows omit it.

>-|TRBJ2-7|few|TRBV4-1
CASSQEGWEVGAYEQYF
TGCGCCAGCAGCCAAGAGGGGTGGGAGGTCGGGGCATACGAGCAGTACTTC
>-|TRBJ2-7|many|TRBV6-1
CASSPSGLLRRYEQYF
TGTGCCAGCAGCCCTTCGGGACTCCTAAGGCGGTACGAGCAGTACTTC
>-|TRBJ1-6|once|TRBV4-1
CASSQAEDSPLHF
TGCGCCAGCAGCCAAGCTGAGGATTCACCCCTCCACTTT
>TRBD2|TRBJ2-7|few|TRBV5-1
CASSPESGGPYEQYF
TGCGCCAGCAGCCCCGAGAGCGGGGGGCCCTACGAGCAGTACTTC
>-|TRBJ2-5|many|TRBV24-1
CATSDFYAGRETQYF
TGTGCCACCAGTGATTTCTACGCTGGTCGGGAGACCCAGTACTTC
>-|TRBJ2-5|many|TRBV24-1
CATSDLSTQYF
TGTGCCACCAGTGATCTCTCGACCCAGTACTTC
>-|TRBJ2-2|-|TRBV7-9
CASREEGGELFF
TGTGCCAGCAGGGAAGAAGGCGGGGAGCTGTTTTTT
>-|TRBJ1-2|-|TRBV5-5
CASSLAPGDDGYTF
TGTGCCAGCAGCTTGGCCCCAGGGGACGATGGCTACACCTTC
>TRBD1|TRBJ1-1|many|TRBV29-1
CSVTPGQFTEAFF
TGCAGCGTGACACCGGGACAGTTCACTGAAGCTTTCTTT
>-|TRBJ2-5|many|TRBV9
CASSVGQQLQETQYF
TGTGCCAGCAGCGTGGGCCAACAGCTACAAGAGACCCAGTACTTC
>TRBD2|TRBJ2-4|-|TRBV6-6
CASSYKTGGSSKNIQYF
TGTGCCAGCAGTTACAAAACGGGCGGGAGTTCCAAAAACATTCAGTACTTC
>-|TRBJ1-5|-|TRBV6-1
CASSSPRENQPQHF
TGTGCCAGCAGCTCCCCCCGTGAGAATCAGCCCCAGCATTTT
>TRBD2|TRBJ2-3|many|TRBV20-1
CSARRTGGSLIDTQYF
TGCAGTGCTAGAAGAACCGGCGGGAGTTTGATAGATACGCAGTATTTT